The 11 T cell receptor beta chains listed next were all sequenced from one sample in a study of Ad26.COV2.S vaccination and SARS-CoV-2 variants. The repertoire was sequenced with immunoSEQ multiplex PCR; TCRdb's copy has only in-frame clones and lacks some. The sample includes 120,000 to 150,000 clones, more than 80% of them seen just once. The sample was peripheral blood, taken after recovery from COVID-19. These receptors were taken from a human donor who had recovered from COVID-19.

CDR3 region: CASSSSGGRNYGYTF. The CDR3 bases are TGTGCCAGCAGTTCAAGTGGGGGACGGAACTATGGCTACACCTTC. This rearrangement joins TRBV28 to TRBJ1-2, with a possible D match to TRBD1 (5 bases). Germline values: CDR1 MDHEN, CDR2 SYDVKM. CDR3 size: 15 residues. The germline V and J ends were trimmed by 4 bases and 2 bases, with 14 bases remaining between them.

The V call is TRBV7-9, the J call TRBJ1-1; 8 bases fit TRBD1. CDR1 SEHNR and CDR2 FQNEAQ come from the germline V gene (reference sequence). The V and J ends lost 5 bases and 5 bases, in that order; junction bases with no gene match: 7. There are 14 residues in the CDR3. The CDR3, as DNA: TGTGCCAGCAGCGAAGACAGGGGAGGGACTGAAGCTTTCTTT. Translating it yields CASSEDRGGTEAFF.

J is TRBJ1-1 and V is TRBV12-3 or TRBV12-4, with TRBD1 as a possible D gene (5 bases). The CDR3 is 13 amino acids. The germline V and J ends were trimmed by 3 bases and 5 bases, with 10 bases remaining between them. The CDR3 sequence: CASSFMGRTEAFF. The CDR3 DNA is TGTGCCAGCAGTTTCATGGGGCGGACTGAAGCTTTCTTT.

The chain has TRBV11-2 and TRBJ2-4; possibly TRBD2 for D (5 bases). CDR3 length equals 16 residues. V dropped 1 base and J dropped 9 bases, with 19 bases sitting between them. Germline CDR1 reads SGHAT; CDR2 reads FQNNGV. CDR3 bases: TGTGCCAGCAGCTTAGGGTCAGCAGCCACTGAGGGCATTCAGTACTTC. Translation: CASSLGSAATEGIQYF.

This clone was picked up one time. This chain uses TRBV10-3 with TRBJ1-3; TRBD1 aligns across 8 bases. Per germline, CDR1 ENHRY and CDR2 SYGVKD. V lost 4 bases and J lost 0; bases outside the gene matches: 5. CDR3 size: 16 residues. The CDR3 DNA is TGTGCCATCAGTGGTCCGGGACAGGCCTCTGGAAACACCATATATTTT. Protein: CAISGPGQASGNTIYF.

The gene calls are TRBV6-5 and TRBJ2-7; TRBD2 is a possible D gene (6 bases). Germline V gene data show CDR1 as MNHEY and CDR2 as SVGAGI. Trimming removed 2 bases at V and 1 base at J, with 9 bases between. CDR3 length: 14 residues. CDR3 sequence (DNA): TGTGCCAGCAGTTACGGAGGGCAGTCCTACGAGCAGTACTTC. As protein: CASSYGGQSYEQYF.

This chain's CDR3 is CASSLVTGGLRNTIYF. For the CDR3, the DNA is TGTGCCAGCAGCTTAGTTACGGGGGGTTTGAGAAACACCATATATTTT. The chain combines TRBV7-2 with TRBJ1-3; D might be TRBD1 (5 bases). Between the trimmed V and J ends, which lost 1 base and 5 bases, there was a span of 15 bases. The germline CDR1 and CDR2 sequences are SGHTA and FQGNSA. This CDR3 is built from 16 residues.

The DNA of the CDR3 is TGTGCCAGCAGCTTCTCAGAAGCTACGCAGTATTTT. Translated: CASSFSEATQYF. The gene calls are TRBV13 and TRBJ2-3; no clear D gene. Trimming cost V 3 bases and J 8 bases, with 9 bases left between them. The germline V gene has CDR1 PRHDT and CDR2 FYEKMQ (reference sequence). The CDR3 sequence is 12 residues long.

DNA of the CDR3: TGTGCCAGCAGTTACGAGGGGTGGGCCGGGGAGCTGTTTTTT. It translates to CASSYEGWAGELFF. The chain uses TRBV6-5 and TRBJ2-2; D may correspond to TRBD1 or TRBD2 (5 bases each). This CDR3 is 14 amino acids long. Germline V CDR1 and CDR2: MNHEY, SVGAGI. Deletions cut 2 bases from V and 6 bases from J, with 10 bases between.

This rearrangement joins TRBV5-1 to TRBJ1-4; D is unclear. CDR1 and CDR2 from the germline V gene are SGHRS and YFSETQ. The CDR3 is 17 residues long. The V gene lost 2 bases and the J gene lost 1 base, with 15 bases spanning the gap. CDR3 nucleotides: TGCGCCAGCAGCTTTGCTACTCCAGGCCAAACTAATGAAAAACTGTTTTTT. Translating gives CASSFATPGQTNEKLFF.

The rearrangement links TRBV28 to TRBJ2-1; 7 bases fit TRBD2. The germline CDR1 and CDR2 sequences are MDHEN and SYDVKM. The CDR3 runs 17 residues. The V and J ends lost 5 bases and 4 bases, in that order; junction bases with no gene match: 14. The CDR3 DNA reads TGTGCCAGCAGTCCGCCCCTTGGGGGGGGACCTTACAATGAGCAGTTCTTC. Protein sequence: CASSPPLGGGPYNEQFF.